The rows below give T cell receptor beta chains drawn from one sample of a study of blood T cell repertoires in COVID-19. Method: immunoSEQ multiplex PCR; TCRdb's copy keeps in-frame clones and lacks some. The data contain some 490,000 clones, roughly nine tenths of them singletons. The sample taken for sequencing was PBMCs or T cells enriched from blood (not recorded which). The source of these receptors is a woman aged 55-70 years who had recovered from COVID-19. The CDR3 runs from the conserved cysteine through the conserved F or W. A D gene is named only where the DNA matches it firmly. Not all rows give a size; the values are once, few, many and, for expanded clones, a class.

d_call | cdr3_length | j_call | clone_size | v_call | cdr3_aa | cdr3_nt
. | 15 | TRBJ1-2 | . | TRBV24-1 | CATSDSRTANYGYTF | TGTGCCACCAGTGACTCCCGGACAGCTAACTATGGCTACACCTTC
TRBD2 | 13 | TRBJ2-7 | . | TRBV3-1/TRBV3-2 | CASSPREEGEQYF | TGTGCCAGCAGCCCCCGGGAGGAAGGCGAGCAGTACTTC
TRBD2 | 15 | TRBJ2-7 | . | TRBV3-1/TRBV3-2 | CASSQLAGGLHEQYF | TGTGCCAGCAGCCAACTAGCGGGGGGGCTCCACGAGCAGTACTTC
. | 11 | TRBJ1-2 | . | TRBV2 | CASTLNYGYTF | TGTGCCAGCACTCTTAACTATGGCTACACCTTC
. | 12 | TRBJ1-5 | . | TRBV5-6 | CASSLAGQPQHF | TGTGCCAGCAGCTTGGCAGGTCAGCCCCAGCATTTT
. | 16 | TRBJ1-3 | once | TRBV7-9 | CASSSFTGNPGNTIYF | TGTGCCAGCAGCTCCTTTACAGGGAATCCGGGAAACACCATATATTTT
. | 17 | TRBJ2-6 | . | TRBV10-3 | CAISDSDPGSGANVLTF | TGTGCCATCAGTGACTCCGATCCCGGGTCTGGGGCCAACGTCCTGACTTTC
. | 13 | TRBJ1-3 | few | TRBV3-1/TRBV3-2 | CASSQDGGNTIYF | TGTGCCAGCAGCCAAGACGGTGGAAACACCATATATTTT
. | 16 | TRBJ1-3 | . | TRBV7-2 | CASGLFQGSSGNTIYF | TGTGCCAGCGGACTGTTTCAGGGGTCCTCTGGAAACACCATATATTTT
. | 18 | TRBJ2-1 | . | TRBV3-1/TRBV3-2 | CASSQRAIHYRFRNEQFF | TGTGCCAGCAGCCAGAGGGCGATTCATTACAGATTTCGGAATGAGCAGTTCTTC
TRBD1 | 15 | TRBJ1-2 | once | TRBV18 | CASSPTTGANYGYTF | TGTGCCAGCTCACCGACGACAGGGGCTAACTATGGCTACACCTTC